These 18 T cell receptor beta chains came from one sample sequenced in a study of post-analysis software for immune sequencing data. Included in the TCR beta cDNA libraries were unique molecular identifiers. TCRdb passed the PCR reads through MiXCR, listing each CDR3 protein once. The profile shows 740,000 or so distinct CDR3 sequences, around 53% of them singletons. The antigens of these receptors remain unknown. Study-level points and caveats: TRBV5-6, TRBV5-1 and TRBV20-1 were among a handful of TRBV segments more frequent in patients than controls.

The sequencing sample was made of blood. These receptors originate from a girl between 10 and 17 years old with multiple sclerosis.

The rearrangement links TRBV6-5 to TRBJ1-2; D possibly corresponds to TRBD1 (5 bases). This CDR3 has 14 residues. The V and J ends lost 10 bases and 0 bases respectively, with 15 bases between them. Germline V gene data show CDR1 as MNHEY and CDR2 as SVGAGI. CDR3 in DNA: TGTGCCACCCGAGGGGAGATGACTAACTATGGCTACACCTTC. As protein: CATRGEMTNYGYTF.

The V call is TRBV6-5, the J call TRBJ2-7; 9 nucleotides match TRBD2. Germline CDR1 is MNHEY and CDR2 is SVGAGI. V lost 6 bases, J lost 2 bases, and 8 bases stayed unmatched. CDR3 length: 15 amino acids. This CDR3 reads CASRTSGGPTYEQYF. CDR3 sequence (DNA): TGTGCCAGCAGAACAAGCGGGGGGCCAACCTACGAGCAGTACTTC.

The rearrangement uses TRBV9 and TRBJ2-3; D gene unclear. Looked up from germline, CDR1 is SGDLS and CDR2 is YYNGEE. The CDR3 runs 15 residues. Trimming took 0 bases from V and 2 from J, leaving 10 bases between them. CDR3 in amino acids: CASSVAGFFTDTQYF. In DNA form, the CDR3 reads TGTGCCAGCAGCGTAGCCGGCTTTTTCACAGATACGCAGTATTTT.

CDR3 region: CASSVGPDYNEQFF. In nucleotides, the CDR3 is TGTGCCAGCAGCGTGGGACCCGACTACAATGAGCAGTTCTTC. This chain joins TRBV9 and TRBJ2-1; perhaps D is TRBD1 or TRBD2 (5 bases each). This CDR3 comprises 14 residues. Germline loops: CDR1 SGDLS, CDR2 YYNGEE. Trimming took 2 bases from V and 3 from J, leaving 9 bases between them.

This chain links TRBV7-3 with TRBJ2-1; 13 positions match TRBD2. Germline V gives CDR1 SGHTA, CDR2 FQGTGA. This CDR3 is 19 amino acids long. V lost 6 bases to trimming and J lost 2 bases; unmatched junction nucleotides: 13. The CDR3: CASSTTGLAGVDAYNEQFF. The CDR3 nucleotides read TGTGCCAGCAGTACTACCGGACTAGCGGGAGTGGACGCCTACAATGAGCAGTTCTTC.

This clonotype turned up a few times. CDR3 nucleotides: TGCGCCAGCCAAGCGGGGGTTCTACAAGAGACCCAGTACTTC. This encodes CASQAGVLQETQYF. The rearrangement joins TRBV5-1 to TRBJ2-5, with 8 bases fitting TRBD2. Germline CDR1 is SGHRS and CDR2 is YFSETQ. The CDR3 consists of 14 residues. With 7 bases clipped from V and 2 bases from J, the junction kept 7 bases outside the gene matches.

The CDR3 spells CASSEGVETPSYEQYF. The CDR3 coding sequence is TGTGCCAGCAGTGAAGGGGTCGAGACTCCGTCCTACGAGCAGTACTTC. The V and J genes are TRBV2 and TRBJ2-7; D remains ambiguous. V lost 1 base, J lost 1 base, and 14 bases lay in between. The CDR3 spans 16 residues. The germline gives CDR1 SNHLY, CDR2 FYNNEI. The whole variable domain, filled in from reference TRBV2 and TRBJ2-7, reads EPEVTQTPSHQVTQMGQEVILRCVPISNHLYFYWYRQILGQKVEFLVSFYNNEISEKSEIFDDQFSVERPDGSNFTLKIRSTKLEDSAMYFCASSEGVETPSYEQYFGPGTRLTVT.

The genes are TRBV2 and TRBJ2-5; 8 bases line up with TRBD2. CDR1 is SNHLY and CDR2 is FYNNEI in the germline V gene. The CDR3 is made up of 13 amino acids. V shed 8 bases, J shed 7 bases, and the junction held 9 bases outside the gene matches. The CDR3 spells CASLPGLGSTQYF. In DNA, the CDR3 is TGTGCCAGCCTGCCGGGACTAGGATCGACCCAGTACTTC. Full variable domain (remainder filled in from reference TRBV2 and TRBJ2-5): EPEVTQTPSHQVTQMGQEVILRCVPISNHLYFYWYRQILGQKVEFLVSFYNNEISEKSEIFDDQFSVERPDGSNFTLKIRSTKLEDSAMYFCASLPGLGSTQYFGPGTRLLVL.

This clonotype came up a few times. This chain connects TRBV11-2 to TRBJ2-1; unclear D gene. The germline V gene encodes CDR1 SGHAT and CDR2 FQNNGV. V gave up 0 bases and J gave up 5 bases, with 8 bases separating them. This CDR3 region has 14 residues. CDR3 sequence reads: CASSLDTGDNEQFF. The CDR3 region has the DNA TGTGCCAGCAGCTTAGATACCGGAGACAATGAGCAGTTCTTC.

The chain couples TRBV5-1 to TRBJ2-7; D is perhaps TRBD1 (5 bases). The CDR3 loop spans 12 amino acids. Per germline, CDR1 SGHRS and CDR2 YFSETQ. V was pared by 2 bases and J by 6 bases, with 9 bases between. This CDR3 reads CASSFQGLEQYF. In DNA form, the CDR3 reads TGCGCCAGCAGCTTCCAGGGCCTCGAGCAGTACTTC.

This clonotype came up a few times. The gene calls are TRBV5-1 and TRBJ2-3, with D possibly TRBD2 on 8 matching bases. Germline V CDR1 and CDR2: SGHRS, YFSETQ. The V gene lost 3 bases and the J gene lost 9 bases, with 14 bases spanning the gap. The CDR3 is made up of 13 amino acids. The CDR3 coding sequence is TGCGCCAGCAGCTCCGTAGCGGGACAGACGCAGTATTTT. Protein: CASSSVAGQTQYF.

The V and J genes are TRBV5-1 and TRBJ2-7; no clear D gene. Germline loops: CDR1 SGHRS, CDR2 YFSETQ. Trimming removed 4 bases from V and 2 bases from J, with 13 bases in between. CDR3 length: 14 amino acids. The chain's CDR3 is CASSVTDTTYEQYF. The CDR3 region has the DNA TGCGCCAGCAGCGTGACCGACACGACCTACGAGCAGTACTTC.

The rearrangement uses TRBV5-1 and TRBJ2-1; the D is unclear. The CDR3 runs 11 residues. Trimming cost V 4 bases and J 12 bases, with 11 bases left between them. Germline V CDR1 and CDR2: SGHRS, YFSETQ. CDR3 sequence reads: CASSLRSVQFF. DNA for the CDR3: TGCGCCAGCAGCCTCCGGTCGGTGCAGTTCTTC.

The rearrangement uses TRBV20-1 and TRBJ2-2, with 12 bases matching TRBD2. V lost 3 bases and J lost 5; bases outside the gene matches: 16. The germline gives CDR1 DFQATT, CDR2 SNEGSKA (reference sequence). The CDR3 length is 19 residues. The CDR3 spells CSASHPRLAGALGTGELFF. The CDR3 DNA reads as TGCAGTGCTAGTCATCCTCGACTAGCGGGGGCCCTTGGGACCGGGGAGCTGTTTTTT.

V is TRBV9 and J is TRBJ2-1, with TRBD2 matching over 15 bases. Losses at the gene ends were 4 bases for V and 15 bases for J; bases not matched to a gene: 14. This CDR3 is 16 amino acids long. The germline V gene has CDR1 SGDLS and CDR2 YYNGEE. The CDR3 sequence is CASSPGGLAGGRRMFF. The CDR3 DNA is TGTGCCAGCAGCCCCGGAGGACTAGCGGGGGGGCGGAGGATGTTCTTC.

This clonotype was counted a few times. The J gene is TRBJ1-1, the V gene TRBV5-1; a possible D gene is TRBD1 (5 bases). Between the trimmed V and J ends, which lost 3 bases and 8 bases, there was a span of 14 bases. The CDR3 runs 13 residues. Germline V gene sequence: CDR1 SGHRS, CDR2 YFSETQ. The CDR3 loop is CASSYGDGGEAFF. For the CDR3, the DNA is TGCGCCAGCAGCTATGGGGACGGGGGGGAAGCTTTCTTT.

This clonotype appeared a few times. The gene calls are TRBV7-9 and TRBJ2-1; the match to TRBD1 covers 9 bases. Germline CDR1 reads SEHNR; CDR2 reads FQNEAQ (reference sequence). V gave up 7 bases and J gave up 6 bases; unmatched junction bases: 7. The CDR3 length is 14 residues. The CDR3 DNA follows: TGTGCCAGCAACAGGGGGCAGAGAACCAATGAGCAGTTCTTC. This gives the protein CASNRGQRTNEQFF.

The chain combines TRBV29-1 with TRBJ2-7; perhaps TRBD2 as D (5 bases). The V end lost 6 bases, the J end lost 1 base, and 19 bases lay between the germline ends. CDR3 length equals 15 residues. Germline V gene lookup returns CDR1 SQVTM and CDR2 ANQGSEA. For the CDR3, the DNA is TGCAGCGTACGTCCCTACCATAGCGCTTCCTACGAGCAGTACTTC. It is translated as CSVRPYHSASYEQYF.